The 8 T cell receptor beta chains reported below all come from one sample, sequenced in a study of blood T cell repertoires in COVID-19. The table came from immunoSEQ multiplex PCR; TCRdb's copy has only in-frame clones and leaves some out. This sample carries about 170,000 clones, just under 90% of them seen once, and the ten largest clones take 3% to 4.5%. The sample consisted of peripheral blood. These receptors originate from a man between 18 and 35 years old with active or convalescent COVID-19.

The V call is TRBV15, the J call TRBJ2-7; 10 positions match TRBD1. The germline CDR1 and CDR2 sequences are LNHNV and YYDKDF (reference sequence). The CDR3 is 16 amino acids. J lost 5 bases, V lost 3 bases, and 10 bases had no gene match. CDR3 sequence reads: CATSRLPGQGSHEQYF. The CDR3 bases are TGTGCCACCAGCAGGCTCCCGGGACAGGGGTCCCACGAGCAGTACTTC.

The genes are TRBV11-3 and TRBJ2-1, with 7 bases aligning to TRBD2. Germline trimming cut 2 bases from V and 6 bases from J; bases unmatched to any gene: 10. CDR1 SGHNT and CDR2 YENEEA come from the germline V gene. The CDR3 sequence is 16 residues long. This CDR3 is CASSLHATSLRNEQFF. Here the CDR3 DNA reads TGTGCCAGCAGCTTACACGCGACTAGCCTCCGCAATGAGCAGTTCTTC. Supplemented by reference TRBV11-3 and TRBJ2-1, the full variable domain reads EAGVVQSPRYKIIEKKQPVAFWCNPISGHNTLYWYLQNLGQGPELLIRYENEEAVDDSQLPKDRFSAERLKGVDSTLKIQPAELGDSAVYLCASSLHATSLRNEQFFGPGTRLTVL.

The gene calls are TRBV11-3 and TRBJ2-3; the D gene is possibly TRBD2 (7 bases). The CDR3 totals 16 residues. In germline, CDR1 is SGHNT, CDR2 YENEEA. The ends were cut back, 5 bases at V and 0 bases at J, with 15 bases in the middle. The CDR3 DNA sequence: TGTGCCAGCAGCGGGGGGGCTACCCGAAGCACAGATACGCAGTATTTT. The encoded protein is CASSGGATRSTDTQYF.

The genes are TRBV5-1 and TRBJ1-4; no reliable D call. CDR1 and CDR2 (germline): SGHRS, YFSETQ. Trimming stripped 5 bases from V and 8 bases from J, with 13 bases between. CDR3 length equals 13 residues. The CDR3 nucleotides are TGCGCCAGCAGAGTCAGTAGCGCAGAAAAACTGTTTTTT. Residues: CASRVSSAEKLFF. Filled out from reference TRBV5-1 and TRBJ1-4, the complete variable domain reads KAGVTQTPRYLIKTRGQQVTLSCSPISGHRSVSWYQQTPGQGLQFLFEYFSETQRNKGNFPGRFSGRQFSNSRSEMNVSTLELGDSALYLCASRVSSAEKLFFGSGTQLSVL.

This chain joins TRBV27 and TRBJ1-6; maybe TRBD1 (5 bases). This CDR3 contains 15 residues. Germline CDR1 reads MNHEY; CDR2 reads SMNVEV (reference sequence). Trimming removed 4 bases from V and 4 bases from J, with 11 bases in between. CDR3 protein: CASSWQGEYNSPLHF. The CDR3 DNA is TGTGCCAGCAGTTGGCAGGGCGAGTATAATTCACCCCTCCACTTT.

Points on this clone: Other DNA sequences in this sample translate to the same CDR3. The V call is TRBV4-1, the J call TRBJ1-2; no firm D call. The length of the CDR3 is 14 residues. In germline, CDR1 is MGHRA, CDR2 YSYEKL. V dropped 5 bases and J dropped 4 bases, with 14 bases sitting between them. As DNA, the CDR3 is TGCGCCAGCAGCAACCTGGGCGGGCTCTATGGCTACACCTTC. Encoded protein: CASSNLGGLYGYTF.

The chain employs TRBV19 and TRBJ1-2; D is possibly TRBD1 (5 bases). V was shortened by 6 bases and J by 6 bases, with 11 bases between the two germline ends. The CDR3 totals 12 residues. The germline gives CDR1 LNHDA, CDR2 SQIVND (reference sequence). The CDR3 coding sequence is TGTGCCAGTAGAGACAGCGTCGATGGCTACACCTTC. Protein product: CASRDSVDGYTF.

The chain joins TRBV28 to TRBJ2-7, with 9 bases identical to TRBD1. CDR3 size: 15 residues. The trim removed 3 bases at V and 6 bases at J, leaving 9 bases unmatched. Germline V gene lookup returns CDR1 MDHEN and CDR2 SYDVKM. The CDR3 loop is CASSFILGQGAEQYF. The DNA of the CDR3 is TGTGCCAGCAGTTTTATACTGGGACAGGGTGCCGAGCAGTACTTC. The full variable domain, its missing parts supplied by reference TRBV28 and TRBJ2-7, is DVKVTQSSRYLVKRTGEKVFLECVQDMDHENMFWYRQDPGLGLRLIYFSYDVKMKEKGDIPEGYSVSREKKERFSLILESASTNQTSMYLCASSFILGQGAEQYFGPGTRLTVT.